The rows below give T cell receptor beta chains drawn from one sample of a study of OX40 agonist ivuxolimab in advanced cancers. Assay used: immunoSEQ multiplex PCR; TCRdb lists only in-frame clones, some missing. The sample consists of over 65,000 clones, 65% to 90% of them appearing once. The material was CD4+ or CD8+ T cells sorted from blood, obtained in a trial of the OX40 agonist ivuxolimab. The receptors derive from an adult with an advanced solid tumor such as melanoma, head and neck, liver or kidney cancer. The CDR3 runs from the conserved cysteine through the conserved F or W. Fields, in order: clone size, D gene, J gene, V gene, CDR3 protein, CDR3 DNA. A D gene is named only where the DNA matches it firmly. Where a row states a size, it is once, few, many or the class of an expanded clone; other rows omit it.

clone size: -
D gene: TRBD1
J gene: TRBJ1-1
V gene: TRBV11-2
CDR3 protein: CASSLGQGGTEAFF
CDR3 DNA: TGTGCCAGCAGCTTAGGCCAGGGGGGCACTGAAGCTTTCTTT

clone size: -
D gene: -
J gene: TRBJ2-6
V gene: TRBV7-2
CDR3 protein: CASSFQTVSSAVLTF
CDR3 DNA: TGTGCCAGCAGCTTCCAGACAGTTTCCTCTGCCGTCCTGACTTTC

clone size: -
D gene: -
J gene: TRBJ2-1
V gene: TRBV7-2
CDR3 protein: CASSLARYNEQFF
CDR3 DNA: TGTGCCAGCAGCTTAGCCAGGTACAATGAGCAGTTCTTC

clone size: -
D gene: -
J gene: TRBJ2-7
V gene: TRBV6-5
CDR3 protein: CASSSDSGEQYF
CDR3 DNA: TGTGCCAGCAGTTCGGACAGTGGCGAGCAGTACTTC

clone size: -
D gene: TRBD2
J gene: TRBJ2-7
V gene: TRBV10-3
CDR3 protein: CAISSGTEIVYEQYF
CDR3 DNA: TGTGCCATCAGCAGCGGGACGGAGATCGTCTACGAGCAGTACTTC

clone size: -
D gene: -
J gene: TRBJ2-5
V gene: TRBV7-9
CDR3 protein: CATSSGRRPQETQYF
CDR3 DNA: TGTGCCACCTCTAGTGGACGACGGCCCCAAGAGACCCAGTACTTC

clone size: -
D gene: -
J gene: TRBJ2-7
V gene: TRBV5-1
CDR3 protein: CASSSGDSYVQYF
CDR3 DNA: TGCGCCAGCAGCTCCGGCGACTCCTACGTGCAGTACTTC

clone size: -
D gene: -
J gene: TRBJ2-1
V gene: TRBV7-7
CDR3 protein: CASRGENNEQFF
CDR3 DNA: TGTGCTAGCAGAGGGGAGAACAATGAGCAGTTCTTC

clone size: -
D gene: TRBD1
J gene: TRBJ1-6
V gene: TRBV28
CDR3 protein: CASRQYRDRSTSYNSPLHF
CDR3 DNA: TGTGCCAGCAGACAGTATCGGGACAGGAGTACCTCCTATAATTCACCCCTCCACTTT

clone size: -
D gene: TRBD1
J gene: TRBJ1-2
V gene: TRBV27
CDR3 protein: CASSLEGALYYGYTF
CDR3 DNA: TGTGCCAGCAGTTTAGAGGGGGCCCTCTACTATGGCTACACCTTC

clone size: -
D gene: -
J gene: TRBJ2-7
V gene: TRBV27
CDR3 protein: CASRRETGRALYEQYF
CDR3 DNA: TGTGCCAGCAGGCGCGAGACAGGTAGGGCGCTCTACGAGCAGTACTTC

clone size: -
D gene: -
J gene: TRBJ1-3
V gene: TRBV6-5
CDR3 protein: CASSKGTSAGNTIYF
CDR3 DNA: TGTGCCAGCAGTAAAGGGACGTCTGCTGGAAACACCATATATTTT

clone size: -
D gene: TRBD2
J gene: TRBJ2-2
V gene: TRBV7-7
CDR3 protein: CASSLNSGSGELFF
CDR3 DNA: TGTGCTAGCAGCCTCAATAGCGGGTCCGGGGAGCTGTTTTTT

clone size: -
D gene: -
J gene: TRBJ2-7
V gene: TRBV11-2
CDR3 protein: CASSLVVQSYEQYF
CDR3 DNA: TGTGCCAGCAGCTTAGTTGTGCAGTCCTACGAGCAGTACTTC

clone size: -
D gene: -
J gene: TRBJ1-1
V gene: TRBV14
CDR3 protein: CASSPQYGAANTEAFF
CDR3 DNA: TGTGCCAGCAGCCCCCAATACGGGGCTGCGAACACTGAAGCTTTCTTT

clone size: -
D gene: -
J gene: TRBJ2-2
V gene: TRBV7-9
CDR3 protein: CASSPGTRGELFF
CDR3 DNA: TGTGCCAGCAGCCCTGGGACCAGGGGGGAGCTGTTTTTT

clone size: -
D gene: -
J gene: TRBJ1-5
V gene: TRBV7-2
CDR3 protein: CASSSGPYQPQHF
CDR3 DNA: TGTGCCAGCAGCTCGGGACCCTATCAGCCCCAGCATTTT

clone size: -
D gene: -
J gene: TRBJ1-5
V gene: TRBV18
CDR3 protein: CASSAPPTDQPQHF
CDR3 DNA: TGTGCCAGCTCTGCCCCCCCCACCGATCAGCCCCAGCATTTT

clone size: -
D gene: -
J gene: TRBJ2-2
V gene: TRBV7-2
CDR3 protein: CASSMTGENTGELFF
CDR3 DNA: TGTGCCAGCAGCATGACGGGGGAGAACACCGGGGAGCTGTTTTTT

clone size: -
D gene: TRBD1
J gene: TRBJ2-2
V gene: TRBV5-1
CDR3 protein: CASSLGYRGNPNTGELFF
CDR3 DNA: TGCGCCAGCAGCTTGGGCTACAGGGGAAACCCGAACACCGGGGAGCTGTTTTTT

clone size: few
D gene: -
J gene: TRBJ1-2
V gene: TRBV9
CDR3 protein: CASSVGGGGYTF
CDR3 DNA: TGTGCCAGCAGCGTGGGAGGGGGTGGCTACACCTTC

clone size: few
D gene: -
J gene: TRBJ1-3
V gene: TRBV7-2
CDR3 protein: CASSLTGGSSGNTIYF
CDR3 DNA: TGTGCCAGCAGCCTGACTGGGGGCAGCTCTGGAAACACCATATATTTT

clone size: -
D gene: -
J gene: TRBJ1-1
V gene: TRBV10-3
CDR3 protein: CAISIQQDTEAFF
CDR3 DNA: TGTGCCATCAGCATACAACAGGACACTGAAGCTTTCTTT

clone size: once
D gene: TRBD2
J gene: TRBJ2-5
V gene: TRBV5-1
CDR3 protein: CASSWGGSTIGMETQYF
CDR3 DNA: TGCGCCAGCAGCTGGGGGGGAAGTACGATTGGTATGGAGACCCAGTACTTC

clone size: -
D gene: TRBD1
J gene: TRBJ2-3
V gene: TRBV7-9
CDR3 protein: CASTTQGASTDTQYF
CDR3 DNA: TGTGCCAGTACCACACAGGGGGCAAGCACAGATACGCAGTATTTT

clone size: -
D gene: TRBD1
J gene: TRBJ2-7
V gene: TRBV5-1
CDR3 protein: CASSTGGAGHEQYF
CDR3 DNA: TGCGCCAGCAGTACAGGGGGCGCGGGGCACGAGCAGTACTTC

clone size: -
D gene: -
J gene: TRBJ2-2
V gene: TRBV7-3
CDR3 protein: CASSLGSYTGELFF
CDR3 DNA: TGTGCCAGCAGCTTAGGCAGCTACACCGGGGAGCTGTTTTTT

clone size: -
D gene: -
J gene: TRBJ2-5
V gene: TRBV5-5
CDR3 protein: CASSEQAPTRTQYF
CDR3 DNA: TGTGCCAGCTCTGAACAGGCCCCAACCAGGACCCAGTACTTC

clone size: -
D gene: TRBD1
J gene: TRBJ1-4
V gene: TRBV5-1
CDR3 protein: CASSPRTGGNEKLFF
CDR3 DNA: TGCGCCAGCAGCCCGCGGACAGGGGGTAATGAAAAACTGTTTTTT

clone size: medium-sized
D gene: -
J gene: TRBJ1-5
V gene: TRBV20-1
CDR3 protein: CSASHQPQHF
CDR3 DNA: TGCAGTGCCTCACATCAGCCCCAGCATTTT

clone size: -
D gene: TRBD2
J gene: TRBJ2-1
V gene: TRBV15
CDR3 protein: CATSRDGTSGGGEQFF
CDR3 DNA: TGTGCCACCAGCAGAGATGGCACTAGCGGTGGTGGGGAGCAGTTCTTC

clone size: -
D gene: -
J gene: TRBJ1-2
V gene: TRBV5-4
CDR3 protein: CASSSRRGYTF
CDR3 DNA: TGTGCCAGCAGCTCCAGAAGAGGCTACACCTTC

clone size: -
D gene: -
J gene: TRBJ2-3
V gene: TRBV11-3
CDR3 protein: CASSLWPPSTDTQYF
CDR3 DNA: TGTGCCAGCAGCTTATGGCCTCCGAGCACAGATACGCAGTATTTT

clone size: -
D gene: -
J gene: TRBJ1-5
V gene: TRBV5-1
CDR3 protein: CASSLVGGDQPQHF
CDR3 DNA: TGCGCCAGCAGCTTGGTGGGGGGGGATCAGCCCCAGCATTTT

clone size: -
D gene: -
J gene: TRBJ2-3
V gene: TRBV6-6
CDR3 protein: CASSSHSVTQYF
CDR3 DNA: TGTGCCAGCAGTTCCCACTCAGTTACGCAGTATTTT

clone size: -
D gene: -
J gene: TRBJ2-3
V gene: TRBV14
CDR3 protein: CASSQYVNTDTQYF
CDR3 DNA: TGTGCCAGCAGCCAATATGTTAACACAGATACGCAGTATTTT

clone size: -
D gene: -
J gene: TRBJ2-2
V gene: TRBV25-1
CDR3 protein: CASSEWDGELFF
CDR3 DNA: TGTGCCAGCAGTGAGTGGGACGGGGAGCTGTTTTTT

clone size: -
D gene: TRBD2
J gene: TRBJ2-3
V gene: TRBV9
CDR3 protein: CASSVELAGGLRDTQYF
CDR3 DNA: TGTGCCAGCAGCGTAGAACTAGCGGGGGGGCTGAGAGATACGCAGTATTTT

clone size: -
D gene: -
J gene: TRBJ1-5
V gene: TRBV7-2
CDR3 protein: CASSFGGTYSNQPQHF
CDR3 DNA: TGTGCCAGCAGCTTTGGGGGAACTTATAGCAATCAGCCCCAGCATTTT

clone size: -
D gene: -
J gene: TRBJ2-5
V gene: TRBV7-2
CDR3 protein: CASSYQAYQETQYF
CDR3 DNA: TGTGCCAGCAGCTACCAAGCATACCAAGAGACCCAGTACTTC

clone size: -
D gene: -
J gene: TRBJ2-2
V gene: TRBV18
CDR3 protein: CASSPDGNTGELFF
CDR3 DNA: TGTGCCAGCTCACCAGACGGTAACACCGGGGAGCTGTTTTTT

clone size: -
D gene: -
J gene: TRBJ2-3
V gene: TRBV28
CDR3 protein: CAIRDTSTDTQYF
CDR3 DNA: TGTGCCATCCGGGACACAAGCACAGATACGCAGTATTTT

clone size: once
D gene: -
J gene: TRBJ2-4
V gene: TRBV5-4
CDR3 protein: CASSLAAGALAKNIQYF
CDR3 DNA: TGTGCCAGCAGCTTGGCGGCGGGGGCCTTAGCCAAAAACATTCAGTACTTC

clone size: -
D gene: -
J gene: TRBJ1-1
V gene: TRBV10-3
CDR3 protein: CATSSLPNTEAFF
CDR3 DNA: TGTGCCACCAGTTCCCTTCCGAACACTGAAGCTTTCTTT

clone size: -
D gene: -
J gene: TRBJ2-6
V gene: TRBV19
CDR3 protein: CASSPSTTSGANVLTF
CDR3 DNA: TGTGCCAGTAGTCCGAGTACCACCTCTGGGGCCAACGTCCTGACTTTC

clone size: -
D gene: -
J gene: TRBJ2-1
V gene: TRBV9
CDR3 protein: CASSVATGRANNEQFF
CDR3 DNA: TGTGCCAGCAGCGTAGCTACGGGAAGAGCAAACAATGAGCAGTTCTTC

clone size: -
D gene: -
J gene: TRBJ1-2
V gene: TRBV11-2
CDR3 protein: CASSLSGNGYGYTF
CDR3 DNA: TGTGCCAGCAGCTTAAGTGGGAATGGCTATGGCTACACCTTC

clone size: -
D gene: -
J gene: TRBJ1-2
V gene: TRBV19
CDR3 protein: CASSFTAGRSYTF
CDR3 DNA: TGTGCCAGTAGTTTCACCGCCGGGAGGAGCTACACCTTC

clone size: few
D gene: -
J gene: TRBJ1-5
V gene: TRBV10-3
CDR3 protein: CAISESSRGQPQHF
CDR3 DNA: TGTGCCATCAGTGAGTCCTCCAGGGGTCAGCCCCAGCATTTT

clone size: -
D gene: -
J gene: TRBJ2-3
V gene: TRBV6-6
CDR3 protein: CASKIPGGNEDTQYF
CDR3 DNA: TGTGCCAGCAAGATTCCGGGGGGCAATGAAGATACGCAGTATTTT

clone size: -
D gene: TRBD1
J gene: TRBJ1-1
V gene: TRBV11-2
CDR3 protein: CASGQGVGAFF
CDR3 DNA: TGCGCTAGCGGCCAGGGGGTGGGGGCTTTCTTT

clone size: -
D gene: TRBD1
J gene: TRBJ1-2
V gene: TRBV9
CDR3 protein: CASSVDATGGDGYTF
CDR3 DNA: TGTGCCAGCAGCGTAGACGCGACAGGGGGGGATGGCTACACCTTC

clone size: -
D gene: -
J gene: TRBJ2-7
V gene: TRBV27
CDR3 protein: CASSFGAQVYSYEQYF
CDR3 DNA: TGTGCCAGCAGTTTCGGGGCCCAGGTCTACTCCTACGAGCAGTACTTC